This T cell receptor beta chain was identified during a study of CD8 T cells in ankylosing spondylitis (dated by TCRdb to about 2017). Concerning the study at large: The study set out to find disease-linked TCR variants by profiling T cell receptor beta repertoires in ankylosing spondylitis patients and healthy donors. In total, the full study cohort was made up of about 99 healthy donors and about two dozen ankylosing spondylitis patients. Peripheral blood samples were taken, and synovial fluid was additionally collected from ankylosing spondylitis patients. The paper's findings and limits, for the study overall: Some motif variants had previously been reported in the synovial fluid and blood of reactive arthritis patients, which suggests shared mechanisms of disease initiation. Significant enrichment of the disease-linked clones was reported in matched synovial fluid samples from ankylosing spondylitis patients. The disease-linked clones had a CD8+ phenotype and were found at relatively low frequencies in peripheral blood. A TCR beta motif made up of several highly homologous amino acid variants appeared to be characteristic of blood from ankylosing spondylitis patients.

TCRdb names Illumina HiSeq 2500 as the instrument used. TCR beta libraries were prepared by quantitative 5'-RACE with molecular barcodes. On the authors' methods: A new computational method based on a probabilistic model of VDJ rearrangement was used to identify disease-linked TCR variants. The public sequencing data were trimmed at Q25 with fastp and processed into clonotypes with MiXCR by TCRdb, which kept only in-frame beta chains. Every CDR3 protein is listed once, alongside the most common genes and DNA of its rows. The V and J calls shown here were made by TCRdb, not taken from the authors' results. Within this sample are some 840,000 distinct CDR3 sequences, with approximately 12% of them counted one time only. 0.51% of the sample is taken by the ten largest. This clonotype was counted ten times or more. This clone's antigen is unknown. No base quality information exists; no much larger clone differs at one position.

V drops 4 bases and J drops 4 bases, leaving 12 bases in between. Taken from cysteine to phenylalanine, the CDR3 has 14 residues. This entry keeps only the CDR3 DNA: 42 bases, framed from base 1. CDR1 is given as WNHNN and CDR2 as SYGVQD, both from the germline V gene (reference sequence). Sequenced input: blood, either unsorted or a sorted T cell fraction (not recorded which). The chain links TRBV10-1 with TRBJ2-3; too little of a D gene remains to name it. This receptor was identified in a male donor with ankylosing spondylitis. The CDR3: CASSGYKGPDTQYF. The sequenced DNA: TGCGCCAGCAGTGGATACAAGGGCCCAGATACGCAGTATTTT.